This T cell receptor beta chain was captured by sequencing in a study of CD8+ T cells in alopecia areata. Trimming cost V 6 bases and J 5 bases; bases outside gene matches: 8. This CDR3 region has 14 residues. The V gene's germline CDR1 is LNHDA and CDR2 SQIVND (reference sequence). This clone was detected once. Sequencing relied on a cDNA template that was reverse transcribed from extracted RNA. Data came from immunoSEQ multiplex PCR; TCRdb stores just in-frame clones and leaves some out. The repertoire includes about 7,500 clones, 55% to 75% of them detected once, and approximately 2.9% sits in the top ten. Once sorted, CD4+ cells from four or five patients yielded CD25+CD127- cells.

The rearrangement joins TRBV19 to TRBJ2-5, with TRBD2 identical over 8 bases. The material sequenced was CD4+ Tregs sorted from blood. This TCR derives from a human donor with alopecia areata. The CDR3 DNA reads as TGTGCCAGTAGCGAAGCGGGGGCAGGGGAGACCCAGTACTTC. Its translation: CASSEAGAGETQYF.